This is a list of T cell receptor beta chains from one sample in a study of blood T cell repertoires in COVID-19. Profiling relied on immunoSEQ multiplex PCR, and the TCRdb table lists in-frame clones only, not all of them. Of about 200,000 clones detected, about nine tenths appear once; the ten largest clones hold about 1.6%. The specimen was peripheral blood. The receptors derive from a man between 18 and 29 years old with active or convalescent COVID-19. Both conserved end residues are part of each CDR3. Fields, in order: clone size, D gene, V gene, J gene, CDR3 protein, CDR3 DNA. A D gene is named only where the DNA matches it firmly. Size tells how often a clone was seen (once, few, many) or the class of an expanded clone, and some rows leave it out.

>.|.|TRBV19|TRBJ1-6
CASSIGGGPNSPLHF
TGTGCCAGTAGTATCGGGGGGGGCCCGAATTCACCCCTCCACTTT
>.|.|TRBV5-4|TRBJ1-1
CASSLEMGGEAFF
TGTGCCAGCAGCTTGGAGATGGGGGGAGAGGCTTTCTTT
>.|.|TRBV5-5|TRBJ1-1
CASRARGGPLATEAFF
TGTGCAAGTCGGGCGCGCGGGGGGCCTTTGGCCACTGAAGCTTTCTTT
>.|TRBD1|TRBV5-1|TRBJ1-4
CASSLGTGNEKLFF
TGCGCCAGCAGCCTCGGGACAGGGAATGAAAAACTGTTTTTT
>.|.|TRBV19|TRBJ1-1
CASSIKGSKAFF
TGTGCCAGTAGTATTAAGGGGTCAAAAGCTTTCTTT
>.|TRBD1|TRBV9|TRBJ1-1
CASSVATTPGGTEAFF
TGTGCCAGCAGCGTAGCGACGACCCCAGGGGGCACTGAAGCTTTCTTT
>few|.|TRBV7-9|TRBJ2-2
CASSSYYRGLSTGELFF
TGTGCCAGCAGCTCCTATTACCGGGGTTTGAGCACCGGGGAGCTGTTTTTT
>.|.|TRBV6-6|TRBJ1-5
CASSPGGGSNQPQHF
TGTGCCAGCAGCCCGGGAGGGGGTAGCAATCAGCCCCAGCATTTT
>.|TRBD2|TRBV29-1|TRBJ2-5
CSVHGTSGGSVGETQYF
TGCAGCGTTCATGGGACTAGCGGGGGTTCCGTCGGGGAGACCCAGTACTTC
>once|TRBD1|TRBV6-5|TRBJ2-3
CAEGQGVIDTQYF
TGTGCCGAGGGGCAGGGGGTGATAGATACGCAGTATTTT
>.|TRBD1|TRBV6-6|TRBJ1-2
CASSPLRDRGRFSYGYTF
TGTGCCAGCAGTCCTCTTCGGGACAGGGGGCGTTTTAGCTATGGCTACACCTTC
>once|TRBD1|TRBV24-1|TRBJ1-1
CATSAEGARGTEAFF
TGTGCCACCAGTGCCGAGGGGGCGCGTGGCACTGAAGCTTTCTTT
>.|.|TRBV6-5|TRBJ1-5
CASSSAQTQQHF
TGTGCCAGCAGTTCTGCCCAGACACAACAGCATTTT
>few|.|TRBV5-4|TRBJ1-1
CASSLAGHTEAFF
TGTGCCAGCAGCTTAGCAGGGCACACTGAAGCTTTCTTT
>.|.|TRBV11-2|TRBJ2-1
CASSLASGAEQFF
TGTGCCAGCAGCTTAGCGTCAGGGGCAGAGCAGTTCTTC
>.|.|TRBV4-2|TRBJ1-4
CASGRSETNEKLFF
TGTGCCAGCGGTCGGTCGGAGACTAATGAAAAACTGTTTTTT
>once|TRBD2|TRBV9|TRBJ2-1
CASSVSGSSYNEQFF
TGTGCCAGCAGCGTTAGCGGGAGCTCCTACAATGAGCAGTTCTTC
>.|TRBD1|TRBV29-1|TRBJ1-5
CSVGTGGGQPQHF
TGCAGCGTGGGGACAGGGGGTGGTCAGCCCCAGCATTTT
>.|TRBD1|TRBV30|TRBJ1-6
CAWAGQGHSYNSPLHF
TGTGCCTGGGCGGGACAGGGTCACTCCTATAATTCACCCCTCCACTTT
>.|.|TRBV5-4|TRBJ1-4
CASSLAVNRDTTNEKLFF
TGTGCCAGCAGCTTAGCTGTTAACCGGGACACAACTAATGAAAAACTGTTTTTT
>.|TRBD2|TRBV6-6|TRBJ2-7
CASKNGGTLSYEQYF
TGTGCCAGCAAGAACGGGGGGACTCTCTCCTACGAGCAGTACTTC
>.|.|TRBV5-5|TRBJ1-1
CASSLEARSDGTEAFF
TGTGCCAGCAGCTTGGAGGCCCGGAGCGACGGGACTGAAGCTTTCTTT